This T cell receptor (beta chain) was documented in a study of response to subunit inactivated influenza vaccine. CDR3 length: 17 amino acids. Germline-derived CDR1 and CDR2 are SGHDT and YYEEEE. Trimming took 0 bases from V and 1 from J; bases not matched to a gene: 6. TCRdb reprocessed the RT-PCR reads via MiXCR and lists one record per CDR3 protein. The sample lists about 540,000 distinct CDR3 sequences, around 25% seen once, with around 2.8% in the top ten. A few counts support this clonotype. These same data were also listed under a study on T cells expressing NK-cell markers. That work adds: In generating TCR beta cDNA, 5'RACE template switching with UMIs was used. The CD3+CD56-NKG2C+ fraction of a handful of donors was also led by these clonotypes. Expanded clones of NKG2C+ T cells had an unclear HCMV specificity.

This receptor was obtained from a man aged 50-60 years who received an inactivated influenza vaccine. The chain combines TRBV5-6 with TRBJ2-3; 9 bases agree with TRBD1. This specimen consisted of CD4+ T cells sorted from PBMCs, obtained about 13 days after vaccination. This chain's CDR3 is CASSLAGTGSGTDTQYF. Here the CDR3 DNA reads TGTGCCAGCAGCTTGGCCGGGACAGGGAGTGGCACAGATACGCAGTATTTT. Based on the CDR3 plus reference TRBV5-6 and TRBJ2-3, the full variable domain is DAGVTQSPTHLIKTRGQQVTLRCSPKSGHDTVSWYQQALGQGPQFIFQYYEEEERQRGNFPDRFSGHQFPNYSSELNVNALLLGDSALYLCASSLAGTGSGTDTQYFGPGTRLTVL.